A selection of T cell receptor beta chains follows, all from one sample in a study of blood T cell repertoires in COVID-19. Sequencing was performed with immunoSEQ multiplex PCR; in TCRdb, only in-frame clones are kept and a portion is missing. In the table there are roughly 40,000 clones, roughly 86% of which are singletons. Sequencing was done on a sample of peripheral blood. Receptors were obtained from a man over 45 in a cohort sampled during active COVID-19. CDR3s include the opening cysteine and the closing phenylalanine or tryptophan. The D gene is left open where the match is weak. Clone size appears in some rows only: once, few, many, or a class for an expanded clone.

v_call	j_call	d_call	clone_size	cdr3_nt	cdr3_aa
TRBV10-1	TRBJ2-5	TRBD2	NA	TGCGCCAGCAGTGAAACACAACCGACTAGCGGGCCAGAGACCCAGTACTTC	CASSETQPTSGPETQYF
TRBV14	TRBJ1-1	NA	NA	TGTGCCAGCAGCCAAGAGAGGGTGGGTACTGAAGCTTTCTTT	CASSQERVGTEAFF
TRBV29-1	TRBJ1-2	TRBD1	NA	TGCAGCGTCCGGACAGGGGAATCCTATGGCTACACCTTC	CSVRTGESYGYTF
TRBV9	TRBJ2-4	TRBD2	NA	TGTGCCAGCAGCGTAGGGTTCGGTAGCGGGATGAACATTCAGTACTTC	CASSVGFGSGMNIQYF
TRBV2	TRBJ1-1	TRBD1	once	TGTGCCAGCAGCGACAGGGTTGGGTACACTGAAGCTTTCTTT	CASSDRVGYTEAFF
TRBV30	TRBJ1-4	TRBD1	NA	TGTGCCTGGGGGACAGGGGTAGGCGAAAAACTGTTTTTT	CAWGTGVGEKLFF
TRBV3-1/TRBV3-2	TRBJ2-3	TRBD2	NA	TGTGCCACGGGAATAGCGGGGGGGGTAGATACGCAGTATTTT	CATGIAGGVDTQYF
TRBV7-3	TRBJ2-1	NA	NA	TGTGCCAGCAGCTTAACGTCTAGCGAGTACAATGAGCAGTTCTTC	CASSLTSSEYNEQFF
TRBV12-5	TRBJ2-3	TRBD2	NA	TGTGCTAGTGGTTTGGTACCTTCATTCACGGGAGGGGGCACAGATACGCAGTATTTT	CASGLVPSFTGGGTDTQYF
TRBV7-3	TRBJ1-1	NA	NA	TGTGCCAGCAGCTTAGGGGCTAAAACTGAAGCTTTCTTT	CASSLGAKTEAFF